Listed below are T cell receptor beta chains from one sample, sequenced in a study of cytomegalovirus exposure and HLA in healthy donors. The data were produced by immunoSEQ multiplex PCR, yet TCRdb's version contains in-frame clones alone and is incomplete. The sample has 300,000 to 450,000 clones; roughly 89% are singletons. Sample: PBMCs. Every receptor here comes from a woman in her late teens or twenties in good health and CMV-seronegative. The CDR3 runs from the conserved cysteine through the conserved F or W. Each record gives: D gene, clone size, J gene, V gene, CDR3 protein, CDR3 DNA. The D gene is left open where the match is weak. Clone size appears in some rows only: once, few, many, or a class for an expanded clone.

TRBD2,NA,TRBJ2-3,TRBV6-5,CASRGEGLTDTQYF,TGTGCCAGCAGAGGGGAGGGACTCACAGATACGCAGTATTTT
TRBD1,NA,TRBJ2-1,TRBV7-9,CARRQGGSDEQFF,TGTGCCAGAAGACAGGGTGGGTCGGATGAGCAGTTCTTC
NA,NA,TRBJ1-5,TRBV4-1,CASSQPFLGGDGQPQHF,TGCGCCAGCAGCCAACCTTTCCTGGGGGGTGACGGACAGCCCCAGCATTTT
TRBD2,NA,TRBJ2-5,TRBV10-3,CAISDPPSGGAKGETQYF,TGTGCCATCAGTGACCCCCCCAGCGGGGGGGCCAAAGGGGAGACCCAGTACTTC
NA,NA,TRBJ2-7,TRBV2,CASKGDRSYEQYF,TGTGCCAGCAAGGGAGACAGGAGCTACGAGCAGTACTTC
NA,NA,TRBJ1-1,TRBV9,CASREGMNTEAFF,TGTGCCAGCAGAGAGGGCATGAACACTGAAGCTTTCTTT
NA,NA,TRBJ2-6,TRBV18,CASSPSRVRTGANVLTF,TGTGCCAGCTCACCATCTCGAGTTCGAACTGGGGCCAACGTCCTGACTTTC
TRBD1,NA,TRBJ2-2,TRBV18,CASSRGQSVAGELFF,TGTGCCAGCTCAAGGGGACAGTCGGTTGCCGGGGAGCTGTTTTTT
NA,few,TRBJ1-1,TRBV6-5,CASSRWDYNTEAFF,TGTGCCAGCAGCCGATGGGACTACAACACTGAAGCTTTCTTT
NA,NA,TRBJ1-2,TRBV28,CASSFGASGYGYTF,TGTGCCAGCAGTTTTGGGGCCTCTGGCTATGGCTACACCTTC
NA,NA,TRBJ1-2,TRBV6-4,CASSDSIRGLTGYTF,TGTGCCAGCAGTGACTCGATTCGGGGTCTTACTGGCTACACCTTC
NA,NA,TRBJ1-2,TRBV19,CASRIEQSGVGGYTF,TGTGCCAGTAGGATCGAGCAGTCAGGGGTAGGCGGCTACACCTTC
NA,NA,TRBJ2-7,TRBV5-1,CASSLSPSDEQYF,TGCGCCAGCAGCCTCAGCCCTAGCGACGAGCAGTACTTC
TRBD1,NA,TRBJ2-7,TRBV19,CASSGTDRIYEQYF,TGTGCCAGTAGCGGGACAGACAGAATATACGAGCAGTACTTC
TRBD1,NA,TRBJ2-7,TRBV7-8,CASSLAGTGGEQYF,TGTGCCAGCAGCTTGGCCGGGACAGGTGGCGAGCAGTACTTC
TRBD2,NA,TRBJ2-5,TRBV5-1,CASSPSGGGRGQETQYF,TGCGCCAGCAGCCCTTCCGGGGGAGGGCGGGGGCAAGAGACCCAGTACTTC
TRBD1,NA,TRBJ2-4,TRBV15,CATSRDRGIEAKNIQYF,TGTGCCACCAGCAGAGACAGGGGGATCGAGGCCAAAAACATTCAGTACTTC
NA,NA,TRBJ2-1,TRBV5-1,CASSSQPSQVEQFF,TGCGCCAGCAGCTCCCAACCCTCTCAGGTTGAGCAGTTCTTC
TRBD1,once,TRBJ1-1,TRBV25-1,CASSTGGTEAFF,TGTGCCAGCAGTACAGGGGGGACTGAAGCTTTCTTT
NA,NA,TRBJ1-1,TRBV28,CASSTSWGVNTEAFF,TGTGCCAGCAGCACCTCTTGGGGCGTGAACACTGAAGCTTTCTTT
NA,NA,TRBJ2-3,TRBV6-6,CASSYSQGSTDTQYF,TGTGCCAGCAGTTACTCGCAGGGGTCGACAGATACGCAGTATTTT
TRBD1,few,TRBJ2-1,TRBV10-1,CASSPGQVLEQFF,TGCGCCAGCAGTCCGGGACAGGTGTTAGAGCAGTTCTTC
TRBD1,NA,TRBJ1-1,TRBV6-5,CASSYARTGASEAFF,TGTGCCAGCAGTTACGCCCGGACAGGGGCTTCCGAAGCTTTCTTT
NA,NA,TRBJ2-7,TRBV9,CASSVGLDGSYEQYF,TGTGCCAGCAGCGTCGGTCTAGATGGTTCCTACGAGCAGTACTTC
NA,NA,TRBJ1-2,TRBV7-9,CASSPQGYSDGYTF,TGTGCCAGCAGCCCTCAGGGGTACTCCGATGGCTACACCTTC
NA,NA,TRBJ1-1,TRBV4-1,CASSQQGMNTEAFF,TGCGCCAGCAGCCAACAGGGGATGAACACTGAAGCTTTCTTT
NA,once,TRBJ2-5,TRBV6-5,CASSPLRGQETQYF,TGTGCCAGCAGCCCCCTCCGGGGCCAAGAGACCCAGTACTTC
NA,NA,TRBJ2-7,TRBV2,CASSELGRAYEQYF,TGTGCCAGCAGTGAGTTGGGCAGGGCCTACGAGCAGTACTTC
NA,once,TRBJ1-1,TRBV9,CASSVDGSPGAEAFF,TGTGCCAGCAGCGTAGACGGCTCACCCGGGGCTGAAGCTTTCTTT
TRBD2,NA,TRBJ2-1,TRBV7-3,CASSLTSGSPPYNEQFF,TGTGCCAGCAGCCTGACTAGCGGGAGCCCCCCTTACAATGAGCAGTTCTTC
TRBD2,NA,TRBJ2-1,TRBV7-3,CASSLTSGGGWNEQFF,TGTGCCAGCAGCTTAACCTCTGGCGGGGGGTGGAATGAGCAGTTCTTC
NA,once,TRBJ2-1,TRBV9,CASAPIPGSYNEQFF,TGTGCCAGCGCCCCAATTCCGGGGTCCTACAATGAGCAGTTCTTC
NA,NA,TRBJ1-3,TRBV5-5,CASSPTPETAGNTIYF,TGTGCCAGCAGCCCTACCCCCGAGACAGCTGGAAACACCATATATTTT
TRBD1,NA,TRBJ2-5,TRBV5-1,CASSLVTGAETQYF,TGCGCCAGCAGCTTGGTCACAGGGGCTGAGACCCAGTACTTC
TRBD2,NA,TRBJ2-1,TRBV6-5,CASSLAGGFHNEQFF,TGTGCCAGCAGTTTAGCGGGAGGGTTTCACAATGAGCAGTTCTTC
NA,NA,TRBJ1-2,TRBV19,CASSMNGDRPYGYTF,TGTGCCAGTAGTATGAATGGCGACAGACCTTATGGCTACACCTTC
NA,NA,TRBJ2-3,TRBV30,CAWSVRRNIADTQYF,TGTGCCTGGAGTGTACGCAGGAACATCGCAGATACGCAGTATTTT
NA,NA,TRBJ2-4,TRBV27,CASSLSRAKNIQYF,TGTGCCAGCAGTTTATCCAGAGCCAAAAACATTCAGTACTTC
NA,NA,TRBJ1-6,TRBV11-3,CASSKNKNSPLHF,TGTGCCAGCAGCAAAAATAAAAATTCACCCCTCCACTTT
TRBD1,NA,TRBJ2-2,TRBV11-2,CASSPMDRVSGELFF,TGTGCCAGCAGCCCGATGGACAGGGTTAGCGGGGAGCTGTTTTTT
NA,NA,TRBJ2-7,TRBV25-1,CASSHLVTGNYEQYF,TGTGCCAGCAGTCACTTGGTGACCGGGAACTACGAGCAGTACTTC
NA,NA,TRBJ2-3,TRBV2,CASSAQGMGTDTQYF,TGTGCCAGCAGTGCCCAGGGCATGGGCACAGATACGCAGTATTTT
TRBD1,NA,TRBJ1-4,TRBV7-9,CASSPTDRGREKLFF,TGTGCCAGCAGCCCCACGGACAGGGGACGTGAAAAACTGTTTTTT
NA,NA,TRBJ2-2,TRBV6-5,CASVQTRGAGELFF,TGTGCCAGCGTACAGACAAGGGGTGCCGGGGAGCTGTTTTTT
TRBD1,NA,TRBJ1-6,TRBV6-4,CASSAGQGADSPLHF,TGTGCCAGCAGTGCAGGACAGGGGGCTGATTCACCCCTCCACTTT
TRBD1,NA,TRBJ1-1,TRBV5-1,CASSLVQGAGTEAFF,TGCGCCAGCAGCTTGGTTCAGGGGGCCGGGACTGAAGCTTTCTTT
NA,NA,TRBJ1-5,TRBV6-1,CASSPDSPNQPQHF,TGTGCCAGCAGCCCGGACAGCCCCAATCAGCCCCAGCATTTT
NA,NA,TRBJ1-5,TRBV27,CAIRSGVGQPQHF,TGTGCCATCCGCTCGGGAGTTGGTCAGCCCCAGCATTTT
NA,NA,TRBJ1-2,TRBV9,CASRGAGYGYTF,TGTGCCAGCAGGGGGGCCGGGTATGGCTACACCTTC
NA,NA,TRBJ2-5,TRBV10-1,CASIILTRRLQETQYF,TGCGCCAGCATCATCTTGACTAGACGTCTTCAAGAGACCCAGTACTTC
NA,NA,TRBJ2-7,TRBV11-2,CASSPSLWRGLTYEQYF,TGTGCCAGCAGCCCTAGCTTGTGGCGGGGCCTTACCTACGAGCAGTACTTC
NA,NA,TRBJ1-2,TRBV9,CASSVEPGDNYGYTF,TGTGCCAGCAGCGTAGAGCCAGGGGACAACTATGGCTACACCTTC
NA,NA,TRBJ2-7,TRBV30,CAWSVRGVRAYEQYF,TGTGCCTGGAGTGTACGCGGGGTCCGGGCCTACGAGCAGTACTTC
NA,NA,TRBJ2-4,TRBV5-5,CASSDPGGAKNIQYF,TGTGCCAGCAGCGACCCAGGGGGGGCCAAAAACATTCAGTACTTC
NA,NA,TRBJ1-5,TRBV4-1,CASSPRLTGHQPQHF,TGCGCCAGCAGCCCGAGACTGACAGGCCATCAGCCCCAGCATTTT
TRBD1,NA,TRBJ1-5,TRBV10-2,CASSVQGFNQPQHF,TGCGCCAGCAGTGTACAGGGGTTCAATCAGCCCCAGCATTTT
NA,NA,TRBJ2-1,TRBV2,CASSSFARGNEQFF,TGTGCCAGCAGTAGCTTCGCCCGGGGCAATGAGCAGTTCTTC